These 32 T cell receptor beta chains share one sample of origin, sequenced in a study of cytomegalovirus exposure and HLA in healthy donors. The PCR used 60 Vbeta and 13 Jbeta primers. TCRdb keeps only in-frame clones here, not all; method: immunoSEQ multiplex PCR. Of approximately 100,000 clones in the sample, under 80% are singletons; the top ten hold roughly 6%. Sequenced sample: PBMCs. The receptors derive from a woman aged 45-65 years in good health and CMV-seropositive.

This clone was counted between two and nine times. The chain couples TRBV28 to TRBJ2-5, with 8 bases that match TRBD2. CDR3 length: 14 amino acids. Germline CDR1 reads MDHEN; CDR2 reads SYDVKM. V lost 8 bases, J lost 0 bases, and 5 bases stayed unmatched. The CDR3 DNA sequence: TGTGCCAGCGGAGGAGCGGGGGACCAAGAGACCCAGTACTTC. Amino acid sequence: CASGGAGDQETQYF.

The chain joins TRBV4-3 to TRBJ1-1; D call uncertain. Germline V gene data show CDR1 as LGHNA and CDR2 as YSLEER. Trimming stripped 0 bases from V and 1 base from J, with 9 bases between. This CDR3 is built from 15 residues. The CDR3: CASSQDGPPNTEAFF. In DNA form, the CDR3 reads TGCGCCAGCAGCCAAGATGGCCCACCGAACACTGAAGCTTTCTTT.

The J gene is TRBJ2-5, the V gene TRBV9; maybe TRBD1 (6 bases). The CDR3 covers 13 residues. V was pared by 5 bases and J by 5 bases, with 13 bases between. Germline assignment: CDR1 SGDLS and CDR2 YYNGEE. This chain's CDR3 is CASRGQYYETQYF. The DNA for the CDR3 is TGTGCCAGCAGAGGACAGTACTATGAGACCCAGTACTTC.

The V call is TRBV27, the J call TRBJ2-1, with TRBD1 matching 8 bases. The CDR3 runs 14 residues. Germline V gene lookup returns CDR1 MNHEY and CDR2 SMNVEV (reference sequence). The ends lost 7 bases at V and 5 bases at J; junction bases unmatched: 7. The CDR3 sequence is CASTWTGFHNEQFF. CDR3 nucleotide sequence: TGTGCCAGCACATGGACAGGGTTCCACAATGAGCAGTTCTTC.

The CDR3 reads CASSPQKGAGTGELFF. CDR3 DNA sequence: TGTGCCAGCAGCCCACAGAAGGGGGCGGGCACCGGGGAGCTGTTTTTT. V and J are TRBV7-9 and TRBJ2-2; 7 bases match TRBD1. The CDR3 is 16 residues long. Germline values: CDR1 SEHNR, CDR2 FQNEAQ (reference sequence). V shed 5 bases, J shed 4 bases, and the junction held 10 bases outside the gene matches.

For the CDR3, the DNA is TGTGCCAGCAGCCTACCCGTCCTCCGCGCCGGGTGGTCACCCCTCCACTTT. Translation gives CASSLPVLRAGWSPLHF. The gene calls are TRBV5-8 and TRBJ1-6; no firm D call. Germline V CDR1 and CDR2: SGHTS, YDEGEE. Trimming stripped 4 bases from V and 10 bases from J, with 24 bases between. The CDR3 consists of 17 residues. The variable domain in full, with the rest retrieved from reference TRBV5-8 and TRBJ1-6, is EAGVTQSPTHLIKTRGQQATLRCSPISGHTSVYWYQQALGLGLQFLLWYDEGEERNRGNFPPRFSGRQFPNYSSELNVNALELEDSALYLCASSLPVLRAGWSPLHFGNGTRLTVT.

The V gene is TRBV6-6, the J gene TRBJ2-5; 8 bases map to TRBD2. Germline V gives CDR1 MNHNY, CDR2 SVGAGI (reference sequence). The CDR3 consists of 14 residues. Unmatched junction bases numbered 3, after V lost 2 bases and J lost 4 bases. CDR3 residues: CASSYIGTRETQYF. The CDR3 DNA sequence: TGTGCCAGCAGTTACATAGGGACTAGAGAGACCCAGTACTTC.

This clone was seen more than once but under ten times. This chain joins TRBV7-9 and TRBJ1-5; the match to TRBD1 covers 10 bases. Germline assignment: CDR1 SEHNR and CDR2 FQNEAQ (reference sequence). The CDR3 is made up of 18 amino acids. J gave up 0 bases and V 4 bases, and 9 bases lay outside the gene matches. CDR3 loop: CASSSGQGMTYSNQPQHF. The CDR3 region has the DNA TGTGCCAGCAGCTCGGGACAGGGGATGACTTATAGCAATCAGCCCCAGCATTTT.

In its sample, this clone was seen once. The CDR3 protein is CSADGGGPSGQFF. The DNA of the CDR3 is TGCAGCGCCGACGGGGGGGGGCCCTCCGGGCAGTTCTTC. This chain uses TRBV29-1 with TRBJ2-1; 8 bases are a match to TRBD2. Germline values: CDR1 SQVTM, CDR2 ANQGSEA. After removal of 7 bases from V and 12 bases from J, the junction contained 14 bases not matched to a gene. This CDR3 region has 13 residues.

The chain is built from TRBV19 and TRBJ1-5, with D maybe TRBD1 (6 bases). Germline CDR1 and CDR2: LNHDA and SQIVND (reference sequence). Trimming removed 7 bases at V and 7 bases at J, with 14 bases between. The CDR3 runs to 13 residues. CDR3 amino acids: CASTGVGLQPQHF. CDR3 bases: TGTGCCAGTACAGGGGTGGGTTTACAGCCCCAGCATTTT.

This clone was recorded a few times. The rearrangement uses TRBV30 and TRBJ1-1, with a weak D call TRBD1 (6 bases). Germline CDR1 GTSNPN, CDR2 SVGIG (reference sequence). CDR3 length: 15 residues. Trimming took off 1 base at V and 5 bases at J, with 17 bases between the two ends. The CDR3 protein is CAWSANRESRTEAFF. CDR3 in DNA: TGTGCCTGGAGTGCTAACAGGGAGAGTCGAACTGAAGCTTTCTTT. Full variable domain (missing parts from reference TRBV30 and TRBJ1-1): SQTIHQWPATLVQPVGSPLSLECTVEGTSNPNLYWYRQAAGRGLQLLFYSVGIGQISSEVPQNLSASRPQDRQFILSSKKLLLSDSGFYLCAWSANRESRTEAFFGQGTRLTVV.

The chain is built from TRBV5-1 and TRBJ1-2; 8 nucleotides match TRBD1. There are 17 residues in the CDR3. CDR1 and CDR2 (germline): SGHRS, YFSETQ. The trim removed 1 base at V and 0 bases at J, leaving 8 bases unmatched. The CDR3 loop reads CASSLRQGSLTNYGYTF. The CDR3 DNA reads TGCGCCAGCAGCTTGCGACAGGGGTCCCTTACTAACTATGGCTACACCTTC.

This clone was seen only a few times. Other DNA sequences in the sample encode the same CDR3. J is TRBJ1-1 and V is TRBV6-6; D possibly corresponds to TRBD1 (6 bases). The germline V and J ends were trimmed by 6 bases and 1 base, with 6 bases remaining between them. From germline, CDR1 is MNHNY and CDR2 SVGAGI (reference sequence). The length of the CDR3 is 12 residues. The CDR3 sequence is CASRQGNTEAFF. As DNA, the CDR3 is TGTGCCAGCAGACAGGGGAACACTGAAGCTTTCTTT.

Here the CDR3 DNA reads TGCGCCAGCAGCCGAGGCCAGGGGGCGAATGAGCAGTTCTTC. Encoded protein: CASSRGQGANEQFF. This chain links TRBV5-1 with TRBJ2-1; 8 bases are shared with TRBD1. The germline CDR1 and CDR2 sequences are SGHRS and YFSETQ. With V trimmed by 4 bases and J by 7 bases, 7 bases remained unmatched. The CDR3 length is 14 residues.

The CDR3 nucleotides read TGTGCCAGCAGCGTAGAGCAGGTACGGAACACCGGGGAGCTGTTTTTT. Translated: CASSVEQVRNTGELFF. The rearrangement uses TRBV9 and TRBJ2-2, with D unclear. CDR3 length equals 16 residues. Germline assignment: CDR1 SGDLS and CDR2 YYNGEE. Deletions cut 0 bases from V and 1 base from J, with 10 bases between.

The V gene is TRBV10-3, the J gene TRBJ2-5; D gene uncertain. CDR1 ENHRY and CDR2 SYGVKD come from the germline V gene. The CDR3 extends over 14 amino acids. Between the trimmed V and J ends, which lost 0 bases and 0 bases, there was a span of 5 bases. The CDR3 DNA reads TGTGCCATCAGTGAGTCCCCATACCAAGAGACCCAGTACTTC. Translation gives CAISESPYQETQYF.

This clone has more than one count but fewer than ten. This chain uses TRBV4-3 with TRBJ2-4, with TRBD1 identical over 7 bases. The CDR3 runs to 17 residues. Germline-derived CDR1 and CDR2 are LGHNA and YSLEER. V lost 0 bases, J lost 3 bases, and 8 bases stayed unmatched. The CDR3 protein is CASSQDRAGGNKNIQYF. The CDR3 DNA sequence: TGCGCCAGCAGCCAAGATCGGGCAGGGGGAAACAAAAACATTCAGTACTTC.

V gene TRBV6-5 combines with J gene TRBJ2-3; D might be TRBD2 (6 bases). The CDR3 runs to 16 residues. Germline V gene data show CDR1 as MNHEY and CDR2 as SVGAGI. Trimming cost V 4 bases and J 2 bases, with 16 bases left between them. In nucleotides, the CDR3 is TGTGCCAGCAGTTCCCTCCTTCGGGGGACCACAGATACGCAGTATTTT. It translates to CASSSLLRGTTDTQYF.

This chain uses TRBV28 with TRBJ2-7, with 7 bases fitting TRBD1. Per germline, CDR1 MDHEN and CDR2 SYDVKM. V gave up 5 bases and J gave up 8 bases; unmatched junction bases: 6. The CDR3 is made up of 12 amino acids. The CDR3 loop is CASSLQGIKQYF. In DNA form, the CDR3 reads TGTGCCAGCAGTCTACAGGGGATCAAGCAGTACTTC.

This rearrangement joins TRBV6-5 to TRBJ1-1; D is unclear. Germline lookup yields CDR1 MNHEY and CDR2 SVGAGI. The V end was cut by 6 bases, the J end by 3 bases, with 11 bases between. This CDR3 has 13 amino acids. CDR3 residues: CASRPPSDTEAFF. In DNA form, the CDR3 reads TGTGCCAGCAGGCCGCCCTCGGACACTGAAGCTTTCTTT.

As DNA, the CDR3 is TGTGCCAGCAGCTCCGACAGGGGGTCCGCTGAAGCTTTCTTT. It is translated as CASSSDRGSAEAFF. The rearrangement uses TRBV7-2 and TRBJ1-1, with 9 bases aligning to TRBD1. CDR1 SGHTA and CDR2 FQGNSA come from the germline V gene. The CDR3 has 14 residues. Unmatched junction bases numbered 6, after V lost 4 bases and J lost 6 bases.

The table lists this clone with a count of one. The genes are TRBV7-2 and TRBJ2-7; 8 nucleotides line up with TRBD1. Germline V gives CDR1 SGHTA, CDR2 FQGNSA. The CDR3 consists of 14 residues. Losses at the gene ends were 4 bases for V and 6 bases for J; bases not matched to a gene: 8. DNA for the CDR3: TGTGCCAGCAGCTGGATGACACAGGGGGGCGAGCAGTACTTC. It specifies CASSWMTQGGEQYF.

V usage is TRBV28 and J usage is TRBJ2-7; 9 bases map to TRBD1. J lost 4 bases, V lost 7 bases, and 17 bases had no gene match. Germline assignment: CDR1 MDHEN and CDR2 SYDVKM. The CDR3 loop spans 17 amino acids. The CDR3 DNA reads TGTGCCAGCACCCTACTGGGGGGCGAACAGGGGGCTTACGAGCAGTACTTC. Its translation is CASTLLGGEQGAYEQYF. The variable domain in full, completed from reference TRBV28 and TRBJ2-7, reads DVKVTQSSRYLVKRTGEKVFLECVQDMDHENMFWYRQDPGLGLRLIYFSYDVKMKEKGDIPEGYSVSREKKERFSLILESASTNQTSMYLCASTLLGGEQGAYEQYFGPGTRLTVT.

As regards this clone: Other DNA sequences of this sample code for an identical CDR3. The chain couples TRBV7-3 to TRBJ1-3, with D hard to call. Germline values: CDR1 SGHTA, CDR2 FQGTGA. V lost 2 bases and J 0 bases, leaving 5 bases between the germline ends. This CDR3 is 14 amino acids long. CDR3 DNA: TGTGCCAGCAGCTTAGGCGGCTCTGGAAACACCATATATTTT. It specifies CASSLGGSGNTIYF.

V and J are TRBV4-2 and TRBJ1-5; 9 nucleotides agree with TRBD1. CDR3 size: 15 residues. Germline lookup yields CDR1 LGHNA and CDR2 YNFKEQ. With 1 base clipped from V and 2 bases from J, the junction kept 0 bases outside the gene matches. CDR3 in DNA: TGTGCCAGCAGCCAAGGGACAGGGGGCAATCAGCCCCAGCATTTT. It codes for CASSQGTGGNQPQHF.

The chain carries TRBV5-1 and TRBJ1-5; D is possibly TRBD1 (5 bases). The V gene lost 0 bases and the J gene lost 7 bases, with 8 bases spanning the gap. The CDR3 loop spans 13 amino acids. CDR1 and CDR2 from the germline V gene are SGHRS and YFSETQ. The CDR3 DNA reads as TGCGCCAGCAGCTTGGGGGGCGACCAGCCCCAGCATTTT. The encoded protein is CASSLGGDQPQHF.

The chain joins TRBV15 to TRBJ1-1, with no clear D. V lost 0 bases, J lost 0 bases, and 8 bases lay in between. Germline lookup yields CDR1 LNHNV and CDR2 YYDKDF (reference sequence). The CDR3 totals 15 residues. The CDR3: CATSRDNSLNTEAFF. The CDR3, as DNA: TGTGCCACCAGCAGAGATAACAGCTTGAACACTGAAGCTTTCTTT.

The chain couples TRBV28 to TRBJ1-2; TRBD1 matches 9 bases. Germline values: CDR1 MDHEN, CDR2 SYDVKM. The CDR3 is 14 residues long. V lost 5 bases and J lost 3; bases outside the gene matches: 4. This CDR3 reads CASSTRDRDYGYTF. Written as DNA, the CDR3 is TGTGCCAGCAGTACACGGGACAGGGACTATGGCTACACCTTC.

V usage is TRBV30 and J usage is TRBJ2-1; 9 nucleotides match TRBD2. Germline lookup yields CDR1 GTSNPN and CDR2 SVGIG (reference sequence). This CDR3 is 15 amino acids long. V lost 2 bases, J lost 7 bases, and 9 bases stayed unmatched. CDR3 coding DNA: TGTGCCTGGAGTTACGGCGGGGGGGCTGGGAATGAGCAGTTCTTC. Protein sequence: CAWSYGGGAGNEQFF. The variable domain in full, with the rest retrieved from reference TRBV30 and TRBJ2-1, is SQTIHQWPATLVQPVGSPLSLECTVEGTSNPNLYWYRQAAGRGLQLLFYSVGIGQISSEVPQNLSASRPQDRQFILSSKKLLLSDSGFYLCAWSYGGGAGNEQFFGPGTRLTVL.

This chain links TRBV10-3 with TRBJ1-2, with TRBD1 matching over 8 bases. After removal of 6 bases from V and 6 bases from J, the junction contained 12 bases not matched to a gene. CDR1 ENHRY and CDR2 SYGVKD come from the germline V gene. The length of the CDR3 is 15 residues. The CDR3, as DNA: TGTGCCATCAGCGCTCTAGACCAGGGGGCGGATGGCTACACCTTC. Its protein product is CAISALDQGADGYTF.

The chain links TRBV21-1 to TRBJ1-2. TRBV21-1 is deemed a pseudogene. The CDR3 is 12 residues long. Written as DNA, the CDR3 is TGTGCCATCATCCGGGGAACGGGAGGCTACACCTTC. Encoded protein: CAIIRGTGGYTF.

The chain is built from TRBV7-3 and TRBJ2-3, with 11 bases aligning to TRBD1. The CDR3 runs to 14 residues. Germline-derived CDR1 and CDR2 are SGHTA and FQGTGA. The J segment lost 4 bases and the V segment lost 5 bases, leaving 2 bases of the junction unmatched. CDR3 sequence reads: CASSPGQGADTQYF. CDR3 sequence (DNA): TGTGCCAGCAGCCCGGGACAGGGGGCAGATACGCAGTATTTT.